Listed below are T cell receptor beta chains from one sample, sequenced in a study of T cell responses to AZD1222 COVID-19 vaccine. Using immunoSEQ multiplex PCR, the repertoire was profiled, and TCRdb retains in-frame clones only, with some absent. Among over 150,000 clones listed, approximately 92% were seen once. Material: peripheral blood, obtained 28 days after the second dose of the MenACWY control vaccine. The receptors here all came from an adult who received the MenACWY meningococcal vaccine as a control. CDR3s include the opening cysteine and the closing phenylalanine or tryptophan. D genes are given only for firm matches. Not every row has a clone size; where given, it reads once, few, many or a size class.

>TRBV2|NA|TRBD1|TRBJ2-2
CATGQGIGELFF
TGTGCCACAGGACAGGGGATCGGGGAGCTGTTTTTT
>TRBV3-1/TRBV3-2|NA|NA|TRBJ1-4
CASSQIGGKLFF
TGTGCCAGCAGCCAAATAGGCGGGAAACTGTTTTTT
>TRBV21-1|NA|NA|TRBJ2-7
CASSKPGPQGVYEQYF
TGTGCCAGCAGCAAGCCGGGACCCCAGGGTGTCTACGAGCAGTACTTC
>TRBV5-1|NA|TRBD1|TRBJ1-2
CASSLGGQGGYGYTF
TGCGCCAGCAGCTTGGGCGGACAGGGCGGCTATGGCTACACCTTC
>TRBV2|NA|NA|TRBJ2-6
CASSEPGYAGANVLTF
TGTGCCAGCAGTGAACCGGGGTATGCTGGGGCCAACGTCCTGACTTTC
>TRBV3-1/TRBV3-2|NA|NA|TRBJ1-2
CASSQETLRGVNGYTF
TGTGCCAGCAGCCAAGAAACGTTGCGGGGGGTTAATGGCTACACCTTC
>TRBV4-3|NA|NA|TRBJ1-3
CASSQVLVGNTIYF
TGCGCCAGCAGCCAAGTGTTGGTTGGAAACACCATATATTTT
>TRBV15|NA|TRBD2|TRBJ2-2
CATSGGAGYSNTGELFF
TGTGCCACCAGCGGGGGAGCGGGGTATTCGAACACCGGGGAGCTGTTTTTT
>TRBV21-1|NA|NA|TRBJ2-7
CASSKAQGGIYEQYF
TGTGCCAGCAGCAAAGCGCAAGGGGGGATCTACGAGCAGTACTTC
>TRBV7-2|NA|TRBD1|TRBJ2-2
CASSSRQGHGELFF
TGTGCCAGCAGCAGCCGACAGGGGCACGGGGAGCTGTTTTTT
>TRBV7-2|NA|TRBD2|TRBJ2-3
CASSTLAGGSGKKNTQYF
TGTGCCAGCAGCACCCTAGCGGGGGGCTCCGGAAAAAAAAATACGCAGTATTTT
>TRBV5-1|once|NA|TRBJ1-4
CASSTTGTSNEKLFF
TGCGCCAGCAGCACCACCGGGACGTCTAATGAAAAACTGTTTTTT
>TRBV12-3/TRBV12-4|NA|NA|TRBJ1-6
CASSLVGNSPLHF
TGTGCCAGCAGTTTGGTGGGGAATTCACCCCTCCACTTT
>TRBV9|NA|NA|TRBJ1-1
CASSVESGRTEAFF
TGTGCCAGCAGCGTAGAGTCAGGGAGGACTGAAGCTTTCTTT